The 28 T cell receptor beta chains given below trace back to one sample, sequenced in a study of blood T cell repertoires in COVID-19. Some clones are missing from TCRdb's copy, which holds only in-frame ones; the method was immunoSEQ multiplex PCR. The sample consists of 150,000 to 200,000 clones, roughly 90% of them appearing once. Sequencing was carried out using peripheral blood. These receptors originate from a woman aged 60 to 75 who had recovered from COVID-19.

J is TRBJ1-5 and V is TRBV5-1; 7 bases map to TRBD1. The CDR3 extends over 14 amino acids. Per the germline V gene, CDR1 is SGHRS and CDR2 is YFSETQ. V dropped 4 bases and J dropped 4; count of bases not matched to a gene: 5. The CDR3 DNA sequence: TGCGCCAGCAGCACCGGGACAGAGAATCAGCCCCAGCATTTT. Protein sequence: CASSTGTENQPQHF.

CDR3: CAISERGGQGADEQFF. CDR3 bases: TGTGCCATCAGTGAGAGGGGAGGACAGGGGGCTGATGAGCAGTTCTTC. The chain recombines TRBV10-3 with TRBJ2-1; 11 nucleotides match TRBD1. Germline V gives CDR1 ENHRY, CDR2 SYGVKD. This CDR3 contains 16 residues. The trim removed 2 bases at V and 8 bases at J, leaving 8 bases unmatched.

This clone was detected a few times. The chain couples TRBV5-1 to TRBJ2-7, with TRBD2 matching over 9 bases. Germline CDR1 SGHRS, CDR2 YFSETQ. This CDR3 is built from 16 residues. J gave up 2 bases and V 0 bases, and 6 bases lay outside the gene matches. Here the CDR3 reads CASSLESSGVAYEQYF. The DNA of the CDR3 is TGCGCCAGCAGCTTGGAGTCTAGCGGGGTAGCCTACGAGCAGTACTTC.

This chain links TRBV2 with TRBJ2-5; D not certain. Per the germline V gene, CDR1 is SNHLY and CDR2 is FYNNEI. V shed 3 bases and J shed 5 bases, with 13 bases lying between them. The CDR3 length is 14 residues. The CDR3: CASSDGIVRETQYF. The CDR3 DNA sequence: TGTGCCAGCAGTGATGGCATTGTGAGGGAGACCCAGTACTTC. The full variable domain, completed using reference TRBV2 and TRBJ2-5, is EPEVTQTPSHQVTQMGQEVILRCVPISNHLYFYWYRQILGQKVEFLVSFYNNEISEKSEIFDDQFSVERPDGSNFTLKIRSTKLEDSAMYFCASSDGIVRETQYFGPGTRLLVL.

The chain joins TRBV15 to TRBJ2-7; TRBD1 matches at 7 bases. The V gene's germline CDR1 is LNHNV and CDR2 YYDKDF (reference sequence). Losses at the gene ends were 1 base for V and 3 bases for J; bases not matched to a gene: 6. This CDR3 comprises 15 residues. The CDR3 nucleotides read TGTGCCACCAGCAGAGGAGAGGGGGCTGACTACGAGCAGTACTTC. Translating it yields CATSRGEGADYEQYF.

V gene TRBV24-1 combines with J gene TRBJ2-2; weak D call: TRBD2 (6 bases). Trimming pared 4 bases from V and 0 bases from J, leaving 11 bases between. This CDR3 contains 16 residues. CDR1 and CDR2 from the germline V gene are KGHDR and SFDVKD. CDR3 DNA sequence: TGTGCCACCAGTGAGTTCTCGGGGGCGAACACCGGGGAGCTGTTTTTT. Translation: CATSEFSGANTGELFF.

CDR3 in amino acids: CATSRIAGGKDNEQFF. The CDR3 coding sequence is TGTGCCACCAGCCGGATAGCGGGGGGCAAAGACAATGAGCAGTTCTTC. The chain links TRBV15 to TRBJ2-1; 10 bases line up with TRBD2. CDR3 length: 16 residues. Germline V gene lookup returns CDR1 LNHNV and CDR2 YYDKDF (reference sequence). After removal of 5 bases from V and 5 bases from J, the junction contained 9 bases not matched to a gene.

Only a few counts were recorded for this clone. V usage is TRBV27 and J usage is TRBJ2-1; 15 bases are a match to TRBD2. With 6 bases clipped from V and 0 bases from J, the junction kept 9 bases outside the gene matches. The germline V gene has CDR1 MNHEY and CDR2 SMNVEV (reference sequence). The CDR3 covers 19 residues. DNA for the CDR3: TGTGCCAGCAGCCGTAGGGGACTAGCGGGGGGCTACTCCTACAATGAGCAGTTCTTC. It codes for CASSRRGLAGGYSYNEQFF.

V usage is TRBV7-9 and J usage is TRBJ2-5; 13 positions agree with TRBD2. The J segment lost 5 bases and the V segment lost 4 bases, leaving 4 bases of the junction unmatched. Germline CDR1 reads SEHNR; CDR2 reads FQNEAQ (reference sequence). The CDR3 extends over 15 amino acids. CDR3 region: CASSSGLAGLETQYF. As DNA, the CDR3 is TGTGCCAGCAGCTCGGGACTAGCGGGGTTGGAGACCCAGTACTTC.

The CDR3 reads CASSRGKRGSLFEQFF. CDR3 nucleotide sequence: TGTGCCAGCAGCAGAGGGAAAAGGGGGTCGCTGTTTGAGCAGTTCTTC. The genes are TRBV21-1 and TRBJ2-1; TRBD1 is taken as the D call from the table, unchecked against the DNA. TRBV21-1 is listed as a pseudogene. There are 16 residues in the CDR3.

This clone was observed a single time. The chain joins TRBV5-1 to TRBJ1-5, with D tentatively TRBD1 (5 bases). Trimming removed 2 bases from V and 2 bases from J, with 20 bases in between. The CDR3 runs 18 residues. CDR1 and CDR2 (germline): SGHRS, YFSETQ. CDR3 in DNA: TGCGCCAGCAGCTTCGAATGGGTGCGGCAGGGTGGCAATCAGCCCCAGCATTTT. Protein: CASSFEWVRQGGNQPQHF.

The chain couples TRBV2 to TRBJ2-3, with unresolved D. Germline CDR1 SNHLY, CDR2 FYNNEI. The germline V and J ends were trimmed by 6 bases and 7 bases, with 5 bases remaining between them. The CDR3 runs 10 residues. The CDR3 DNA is TGTGCCAGCAGCGTTAATACGCAGTATTTT. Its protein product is CASSVNTQYF. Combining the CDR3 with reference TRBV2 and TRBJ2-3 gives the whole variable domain EPEVTQTPSHQVTQMGQEVILRCVPISNHLYFYWYRQILGQKVEFLVSFYNNEISEKSEIFDDQFSVERPDGSNFTLKIRSTKLEDSAMYFCASSVNTQYFGPGTRLTVL.

CDR3 DNA sequence: TGTGCCAGCAGTTACGACCTAGGACAGGGGGCGGGAGGCTACACCTTC. Encoded protein: CASSYDLGQGAGGYTF. The chain joins TRBV6-5 to TRBJ1-2; 11 bases align to TRBD1. This CDR3 is 16 amino acids long. Germline V CDR1 and CDR2: MNHEY, SVGAGI. The V and J ends lost 2 bases and 8 bases, in that order; junction bases with no gene match: 10.

The CDR3 reads CASSLPQIFTSLHF. The CDR3, as DNA: TGTGCCAGCAGCCTACCGCAAATTTTCACTTCCCTCCACTTT. The genes are TRBV28 and TRBJ1-6, with no clear D. The CDR3 spans 14 residues. The germline V gene has CDR1 MDHEN and CDR2 SYDVKM. Trimming shortened V by 6 bases and J by 14 bases, and 20 bases separated the two germline ends.

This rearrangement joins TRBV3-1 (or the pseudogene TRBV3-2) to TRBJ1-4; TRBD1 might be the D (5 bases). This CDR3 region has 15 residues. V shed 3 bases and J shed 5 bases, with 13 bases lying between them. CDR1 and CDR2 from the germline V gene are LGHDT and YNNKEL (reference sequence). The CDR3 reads CASSHTTAGNEKLFF. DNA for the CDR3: TGTGCCAGCAGCCACACGACAGCGGGAAATGAAAAACTGTTTTTT.

CDR3 region: CSVEGSNLYEQYF. The DNA of the CDR3 is TGCAGCGTTGAGGGCAGCAATTTATACGAGCAGTACTTC. V usage is TRBV29-1 and J usage is TRBJ2-7; D remains unclear. V lost 3 bases and J 4 bases, leaving 13 bases between the germline ends. Germline V gene sequence: CDR1 SQVTM, CDR2 ANQGSEA. The CDR3 contains 13 residues.

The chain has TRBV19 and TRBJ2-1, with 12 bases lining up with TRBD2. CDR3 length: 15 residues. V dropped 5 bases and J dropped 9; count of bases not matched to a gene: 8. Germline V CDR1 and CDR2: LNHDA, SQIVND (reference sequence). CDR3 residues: CASSAGLAGNTEQFF. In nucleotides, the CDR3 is TGTGCCAGTAGTGCGGGACTAGCGGGTAACACTGAGCAGTTCTTC.

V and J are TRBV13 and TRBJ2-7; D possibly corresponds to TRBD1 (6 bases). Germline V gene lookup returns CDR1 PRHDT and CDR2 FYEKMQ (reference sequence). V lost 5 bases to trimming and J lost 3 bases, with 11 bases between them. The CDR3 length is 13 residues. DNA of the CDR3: TGTGCCAGCAGCGGGCAGGGACACTACGAGCAGTACTTC. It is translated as CASSGQGHYEQYF.

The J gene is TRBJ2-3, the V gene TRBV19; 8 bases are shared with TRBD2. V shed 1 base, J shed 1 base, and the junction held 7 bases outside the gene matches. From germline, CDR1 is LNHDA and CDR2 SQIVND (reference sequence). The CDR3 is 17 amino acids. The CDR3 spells CASSIAPTGLGTDTQYF. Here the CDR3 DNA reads TGTGCCAGTAGTATAGCCCCGACGGGACTAGGCACAGATACGCAGTATTTT.

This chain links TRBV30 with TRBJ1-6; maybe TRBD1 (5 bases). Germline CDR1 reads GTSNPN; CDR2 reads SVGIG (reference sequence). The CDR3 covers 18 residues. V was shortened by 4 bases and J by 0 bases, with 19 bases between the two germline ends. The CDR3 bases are TGTGCCTGGACCGGGACTCCCGTGTCGGGCTCCTATAATTCACCCCTCCACTTT. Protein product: CAWTGTPVSGSYNSPLHF.

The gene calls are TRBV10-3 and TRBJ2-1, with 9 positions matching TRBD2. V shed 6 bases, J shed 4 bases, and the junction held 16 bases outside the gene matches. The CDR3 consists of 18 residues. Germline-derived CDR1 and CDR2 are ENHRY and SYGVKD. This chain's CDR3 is CAIRTSPWPSGVYNEQFF. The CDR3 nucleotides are TGTGCCATCAGAACCTCCCCGTGGCCTAGCGGGGTATACAATGAGCAGTTCTTC.

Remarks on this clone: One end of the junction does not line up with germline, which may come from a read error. This chain's CDR3 is CASSRWGASSTDTQYF. As DNA, the CDR3 is TGTGCTAGCAGCCGATGGGGAGCTTCTAGCACAGATACGCAGTATTTT. The chain combines TRBV7-7 with TRBJ2-3; D perhaps matches TRBD2 (5 bases). This CDR3 is 16 amino acids long. Germline-derived CDR1 and CDR2 are SSHAT and FNYEAQ (reference sequence).

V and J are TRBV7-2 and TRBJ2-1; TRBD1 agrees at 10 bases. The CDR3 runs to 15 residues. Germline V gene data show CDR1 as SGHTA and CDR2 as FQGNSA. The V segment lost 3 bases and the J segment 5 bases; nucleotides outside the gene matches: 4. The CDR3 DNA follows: TGTGCCAGCAGCTTTGACAGGGGGCACCACAATGAGCAGTTCTTC. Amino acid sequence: CASSFDRGHHNEQFF.

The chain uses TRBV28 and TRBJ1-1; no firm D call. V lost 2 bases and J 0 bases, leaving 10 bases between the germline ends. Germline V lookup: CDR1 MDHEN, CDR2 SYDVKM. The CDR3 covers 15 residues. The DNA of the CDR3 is TGTGCCAGCAGTTTAAGGCTCGGGGTGAACACTGAAGCTTTCTTT. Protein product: CASSLRLGVNTEAFF.

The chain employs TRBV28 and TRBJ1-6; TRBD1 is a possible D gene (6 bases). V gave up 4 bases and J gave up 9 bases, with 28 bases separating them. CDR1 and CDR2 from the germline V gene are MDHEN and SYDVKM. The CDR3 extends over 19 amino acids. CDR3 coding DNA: TGTGCCAGCAGTTATAATCTGGCCCAGGGGTGGTTAATCGGTTCACCCCTCCACTTT. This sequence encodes CASSYNLAQGWLIGSPLHF. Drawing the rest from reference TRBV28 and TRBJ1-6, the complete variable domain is DVKVTQSSRYLVKRTGEKVFLECVQDMDHENMFWYRQDPGLGLRLIYFSYDVKMKEKGDIPEGYSVSREKKERFSLILESASTNQTSMYLCASSYNLAQGWLIGSPLHFGNGTRLTVT.

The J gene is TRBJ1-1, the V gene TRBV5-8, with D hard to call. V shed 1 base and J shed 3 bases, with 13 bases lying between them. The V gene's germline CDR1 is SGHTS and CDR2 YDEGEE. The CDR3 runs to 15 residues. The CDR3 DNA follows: TGTGCCAGCAGCTTGCAACTCGTTCTGGACACTGAAGCTTTCTTT. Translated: CASSLQLVLDTEAFF.

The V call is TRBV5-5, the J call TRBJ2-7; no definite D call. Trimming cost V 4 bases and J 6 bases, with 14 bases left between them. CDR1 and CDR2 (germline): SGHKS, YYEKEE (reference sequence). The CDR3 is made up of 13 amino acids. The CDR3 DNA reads TGTGCCAGCAGCGCCCAGTCTGAGGCCGAGCAGTACTTC. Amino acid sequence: CASSAQSEAEQYF.

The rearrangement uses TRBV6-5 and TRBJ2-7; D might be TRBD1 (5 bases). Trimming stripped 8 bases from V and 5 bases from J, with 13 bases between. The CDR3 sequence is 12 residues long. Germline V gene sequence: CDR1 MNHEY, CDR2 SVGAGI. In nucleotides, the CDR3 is TGTGCCAGCGGGGCTGGGAAAAACGAGCAGTACTTC. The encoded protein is CASGAGKNEQYF.